This T cell receptor beta chain was profiled in a study of T cells in Graves' hyperthyroidism and ophthalmopathy. The table lists this clonotype with many counts. Its antigen is unknown. Ophthalmopathy patients showed a Clinical Activity Score of at least 3, NOSPECS grade of at least 4 and duration under 3 months. Regarding the study as a whole: Ophthalmopathy was distinguished from stable hyperthyroidism by 13 V-J signatures. Onset of ophthalmopathy came a median around 6.5 months after the model predicted it. Blood also carried most thyroid clonotypes expanded above 0.001.

RNA transcripts provided the source from which TCR beta CDR3 regions were amplified. The HTBI set primed first-round TCR CDR3 RT-PCR. MiXCR, run by TCRdb on the multiplex PCR reads, gives a single entry per CDR3 protein. Counted here are about 590,000 distinct CDR3 sequences, 14% occurring once; the ten biggest clones make up about 7%. The sequence came from a woman younger than 30 with Graves' ophthalmopathy. Source material: blood.

CDR3 bases: TGTGCCAGCAGCTTAGAGCAGGCCTGGGCAGAAGCTTTCTTT. Protein sequence: CASSLEQAWAEAFF. The chain has TRBV11-2 and TRBJ1-1; no clear D. This CDR3 is 14 amino acids long. Germline lookup yields CDR1 SGHAT and CDR2 FQNNGV. V was shortened by 0 bases and J by 8 bases, with 13 bases between the two germline ends.